This TCR beta chain was captured by sequencing in a study of blood T cell repertoires in COVID-19 (dated by TCRdb to 2020 to 2022). About the investigation overall: Collaborator samples came from the United States, Italy and Spain and covered acute and convalescent phases of COVID-19. The repertoires were released in a freely available public database meant as a resource for research on the immune response to SARS-CoV-2. The material from the prospective study consisted of cDNA or gDNA derived from T cells, B-cell-depleted T cells, or PBMCs. The dataset comprised deeply sampled blood TCRbeta repertoires from subjects exposed to, actively infected with, or recovered from COVID-19. A de-identified subject ID, COVID-19 status, age in years and sex were almost always included in the sample metadata. Where available, HLA class I and class II types were taken from metadata supplied by the sample provider and were not determined by assay-based typing. The samples were drawn from two sources: the first 160 participants of the ongoing ImmuneRACE study, and over 1,000 subjects contributed by 6 global collaborators. Results the study describes overall, beyond this receptor: The amount of clinical and demographic metadata varied by source and participant and was provided uncurated.

A note on this clone: Its antigen is unknown. The record has no base qualities; no much larger clone is one base away.

The collaborating institutions used their own protocols to collect whole blood in K2EDTA tubes. For TCRbeta analysis, collaborators shipped samples in one of three forms: frozen whole blood, isolated PBMCs, or DNA extracted from either of those sample types. Ends trimmed: V by 6 bases, J by 5 bases; bases unmatched to a gene: 7. The CDR3 numbers 15 residues from cysteine through phenylalanine. Here the CDR3 DNA is all that survives: 45 bases in frame from base 1. CDR1 is given as SNHLY and CDR2 as FYNNEI, both from the germline V gene. TCRbeta CDR3 regions were amplified from genomic DNA using the immunoSEQ Assay, a bias-controlled multiplex PCR. The original methods were these. The number of nucleated cells in each sample was estimated by amplification of reference gene primers within the assay. Sequence reads were collapsed and filtered to measure the absolute abundance of every unique TCRbeta CDR3 rearrangement. Productive Simpson clonality was computed per sample as the square root of Simpson's diversity index over productive rearrangements. In its TCRdb copy, this immuneACCESS table keeps in-frame sequences only and misses some clones. Where compared with another copy, unresolved V genes explain less than half of these, and the others have no known cause. The V and J calls and clone size are taken from that table; D and trimming were inferred from the DNA. This sample lists 150,000 to 200,000 clones; around 79% were detected once. The ten largest clones add up to 26% of the sample.

The sample taken for sequencing was peripheral blood. Rearrangement joined TRBV2 to TRBJ2-2, with 9 bases in between that match TRBD2. The TCR was taken from an older woman with acute or convalescent COVID-19. The nucleotide sequence is TGTGCCAGCAGGAATCCGGGACTAGCAACCGGGGAGCTGTTTTTT. It translates as CASRNPGLATGELFF. Reference TRBV2 and TRBJ2-2 genes cover what lies past the CDR3, so the full variable domain is EPEVTQTPSHQVTQMGQEVILRCVPISNHLYFYWYRQILGQKVEFLVSFYNNEISEKSEIFDDQFSVERPDGSNFTLKIRSTKLEDSAMYFCASRNPGLATGELFFGEGSRLTVL.